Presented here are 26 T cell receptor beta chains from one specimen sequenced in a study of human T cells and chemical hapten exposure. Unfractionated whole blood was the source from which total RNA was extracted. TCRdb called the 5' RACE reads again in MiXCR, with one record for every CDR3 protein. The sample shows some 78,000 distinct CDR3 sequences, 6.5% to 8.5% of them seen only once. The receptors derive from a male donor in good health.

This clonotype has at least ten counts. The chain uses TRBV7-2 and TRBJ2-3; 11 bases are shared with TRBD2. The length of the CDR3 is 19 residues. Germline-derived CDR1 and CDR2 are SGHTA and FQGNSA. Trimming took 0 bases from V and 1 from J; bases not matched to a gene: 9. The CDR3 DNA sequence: TGTGCCAGCAGCTTAGCGGGGGCTAGCGGGGGGACCCGCACAGATACGCAGTATTTT. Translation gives CASSLAGASGGTRTDTQYF.

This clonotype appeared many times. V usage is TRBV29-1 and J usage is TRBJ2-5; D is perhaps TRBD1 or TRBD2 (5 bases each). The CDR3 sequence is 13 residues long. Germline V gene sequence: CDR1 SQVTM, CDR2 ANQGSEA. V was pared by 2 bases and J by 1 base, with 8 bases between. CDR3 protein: CSVERDAQETQYF. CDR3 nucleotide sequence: TGCAGCGTTGAACGGGACGCCCAAGAGACCCAGTACTTC.

The CDR3 nucleotides read TGTGCCAGCTCACCATACAGGGACACAGATACGCAGTATTTT. Translated: CASSPYRDTDTQYF. The V call is TRBV18, the J call TRBJ2-3; D is possibly TRBD1 (6 bases). The germline V gene encodes CDR1 KGHSH and CDR2 LQKENI. V lost 2 bases and J lost 2, with 8 bases in between. CDR3 length: 14 amino acids.

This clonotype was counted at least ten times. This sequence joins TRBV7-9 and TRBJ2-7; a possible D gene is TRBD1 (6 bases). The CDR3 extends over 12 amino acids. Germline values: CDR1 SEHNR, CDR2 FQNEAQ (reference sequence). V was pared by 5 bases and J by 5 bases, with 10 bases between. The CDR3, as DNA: TGTGCCAGCAGCCCCGGGACAAACGAGCAGTACTTC. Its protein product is CASSPGTNEQYF. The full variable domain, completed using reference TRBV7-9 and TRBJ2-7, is DTGVSQNPRHKITKRGQNVTFRCDPISEHNRLYWYRQTLGQGPEFLTYFQNEAQLEKSRLLSDRFSAERPKGSFSTLEIQRTEQGDSAMYLCASSPGTNEQYFGPGTRLTVT.

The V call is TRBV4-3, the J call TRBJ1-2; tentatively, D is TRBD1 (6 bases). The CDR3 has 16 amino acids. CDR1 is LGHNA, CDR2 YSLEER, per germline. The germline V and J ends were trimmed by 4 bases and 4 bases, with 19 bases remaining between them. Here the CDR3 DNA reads TGCGCCAGCAGCCTCCTAGGGGGGGGCTCGCTCTATGGCTACACCTTC. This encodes CASSLLGGGSLYGYTF.

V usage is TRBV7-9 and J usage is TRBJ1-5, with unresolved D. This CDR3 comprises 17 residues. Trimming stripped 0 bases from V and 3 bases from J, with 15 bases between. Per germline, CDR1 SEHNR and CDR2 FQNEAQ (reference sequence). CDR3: CASSLAKGFRLNQPQHF. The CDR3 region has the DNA TGTGCCAGCAGCTTAGCAAAGGGATTCCGTCTCAATCAGCCCCAGCATTTT.

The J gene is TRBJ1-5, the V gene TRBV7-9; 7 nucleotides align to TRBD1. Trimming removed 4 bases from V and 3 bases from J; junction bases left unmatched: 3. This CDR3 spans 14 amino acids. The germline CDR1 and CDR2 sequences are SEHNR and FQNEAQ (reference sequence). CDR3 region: CASSSTGPNQPQHF. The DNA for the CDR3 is TGTGCCAGCAGCTCGACAGGGCCCAATCAGCCCCAGCATTTT.

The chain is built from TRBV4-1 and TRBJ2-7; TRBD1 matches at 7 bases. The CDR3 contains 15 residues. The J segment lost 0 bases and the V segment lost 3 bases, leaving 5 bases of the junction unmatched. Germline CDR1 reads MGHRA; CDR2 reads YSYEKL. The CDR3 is CASSQIRGSSYEQYF. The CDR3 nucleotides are TGCGCCAGCAGCCAGATCAGGGGGAGCTCCTACGAGCAGTACTTC.

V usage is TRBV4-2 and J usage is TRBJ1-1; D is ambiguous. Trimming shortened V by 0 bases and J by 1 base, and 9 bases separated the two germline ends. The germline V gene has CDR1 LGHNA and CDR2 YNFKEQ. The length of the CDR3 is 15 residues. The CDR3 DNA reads TGTGCCAGCAGCCAAGATCTAGGGCCGAACACTGAAGCTTTCTTT. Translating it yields CASSQDLGPNTEAFF.

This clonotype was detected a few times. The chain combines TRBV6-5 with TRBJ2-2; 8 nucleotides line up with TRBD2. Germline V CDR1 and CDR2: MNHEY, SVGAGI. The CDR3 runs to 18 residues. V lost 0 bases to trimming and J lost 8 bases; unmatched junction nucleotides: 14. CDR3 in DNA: TGTGCCAGCAGTTACTCGGGCGGCGGGGGGCATCGGGTAGGGGAGCTGTTTTTT. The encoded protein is CASSYSGGGGHRVGELFF.

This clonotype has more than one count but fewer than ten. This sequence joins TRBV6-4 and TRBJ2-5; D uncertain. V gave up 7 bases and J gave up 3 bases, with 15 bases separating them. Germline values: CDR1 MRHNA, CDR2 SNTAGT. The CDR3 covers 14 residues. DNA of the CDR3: TGTGCCAGCAATCCCCGCGTTAGAGAAGAGACCCAGTACTTC. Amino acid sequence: CASNPRVREETQYF.

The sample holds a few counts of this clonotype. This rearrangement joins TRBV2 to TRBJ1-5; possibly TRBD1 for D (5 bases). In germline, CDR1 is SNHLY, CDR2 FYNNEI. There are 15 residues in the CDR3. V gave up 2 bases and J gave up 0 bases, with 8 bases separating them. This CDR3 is CASSEQGYSNQPQHF. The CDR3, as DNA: TGTGCCAGCAGTGAACAGGGTTATAGCAATCAGCCCCAGCATTTT.

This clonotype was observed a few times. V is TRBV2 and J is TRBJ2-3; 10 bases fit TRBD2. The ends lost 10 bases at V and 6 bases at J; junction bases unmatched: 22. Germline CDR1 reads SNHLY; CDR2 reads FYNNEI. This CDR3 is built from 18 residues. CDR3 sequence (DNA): TGTGCCACCGTGGGGTCGACAGATACTAGCGGGGAACCGGATACGCAGTATTTT. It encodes CATVGSTDTSGEPDTQYF.

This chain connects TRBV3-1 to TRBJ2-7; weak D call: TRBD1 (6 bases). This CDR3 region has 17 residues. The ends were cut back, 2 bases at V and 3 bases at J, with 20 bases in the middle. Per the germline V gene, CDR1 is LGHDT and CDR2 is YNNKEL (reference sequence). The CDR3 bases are TGTGCCAGCAGCCAATTGGCGGCGGCCAGGGGTTACTACGAGCAGTACTTC. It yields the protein CASSQLAAARGYYEQYF.

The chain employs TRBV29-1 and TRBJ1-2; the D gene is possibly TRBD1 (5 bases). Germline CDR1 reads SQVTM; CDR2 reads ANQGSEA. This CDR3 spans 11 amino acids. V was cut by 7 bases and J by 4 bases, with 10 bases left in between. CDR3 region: CSGAGPYGYTF. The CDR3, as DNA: TGCAGCGGGGCGGGGCCCTATGGCTACACCTTC.

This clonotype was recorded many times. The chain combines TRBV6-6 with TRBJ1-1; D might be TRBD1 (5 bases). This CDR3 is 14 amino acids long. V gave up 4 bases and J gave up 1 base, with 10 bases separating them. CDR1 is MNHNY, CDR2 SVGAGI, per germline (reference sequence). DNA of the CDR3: TGTGCCAGCAGTTTGGGACGGGGGAACACTGAAGCTTTCTTT. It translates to CASSLGRGNTEAFF.

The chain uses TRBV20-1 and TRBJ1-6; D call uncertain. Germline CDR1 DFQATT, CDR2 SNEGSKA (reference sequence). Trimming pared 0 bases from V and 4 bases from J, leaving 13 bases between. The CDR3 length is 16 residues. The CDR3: CSARDIQALYNSPLHF. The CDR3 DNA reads TGCAGTGCTAGAGATATCCAGGCCCTATATAATTCACCCCTCCACTTT.

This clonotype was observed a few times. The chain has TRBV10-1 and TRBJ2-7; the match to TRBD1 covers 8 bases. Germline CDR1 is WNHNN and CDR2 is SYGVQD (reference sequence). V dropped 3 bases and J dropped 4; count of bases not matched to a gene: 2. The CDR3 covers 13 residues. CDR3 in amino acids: CASSEQGGYEQYF. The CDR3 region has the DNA TGCGCCAGCAGTGAACAGGGGGGTTACGAGCAGTACTTC.

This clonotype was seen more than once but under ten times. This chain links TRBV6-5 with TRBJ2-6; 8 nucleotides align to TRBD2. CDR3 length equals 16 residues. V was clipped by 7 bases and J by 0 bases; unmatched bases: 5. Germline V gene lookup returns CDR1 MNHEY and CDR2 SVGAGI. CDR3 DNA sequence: TGTGCCAGCACCAAGGCGGGGGGCTCTGGGGCCAACGTCCTGACTTTC. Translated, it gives CASTKAGGSGANVLTF.

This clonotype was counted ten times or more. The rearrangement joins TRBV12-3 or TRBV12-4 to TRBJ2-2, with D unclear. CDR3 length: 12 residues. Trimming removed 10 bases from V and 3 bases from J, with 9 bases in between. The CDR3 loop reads CATDTDTGELFF. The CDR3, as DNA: TGTGCCACCGATACTGACACCGGGGAGCTGTTTTTT.

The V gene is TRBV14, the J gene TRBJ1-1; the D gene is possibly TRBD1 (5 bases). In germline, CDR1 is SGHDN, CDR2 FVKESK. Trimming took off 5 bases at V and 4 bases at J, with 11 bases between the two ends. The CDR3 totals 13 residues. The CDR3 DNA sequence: TGTGCCAGCAGCTGGGGGGTATTCACTGAAGCTTTCTTT. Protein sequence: CASSWGVFTEAFF. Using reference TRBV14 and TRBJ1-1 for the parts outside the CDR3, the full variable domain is EAGVTQFPSHSVIEKGQTVTLRCDPISGHDNLYWYRRVMGKEIKFLLHFVKESKQDESGMPNNRFLAERTGGTYSTLKVQPAELEDSGVYFCASSWGVFTEAFFGQGTRLTVV.

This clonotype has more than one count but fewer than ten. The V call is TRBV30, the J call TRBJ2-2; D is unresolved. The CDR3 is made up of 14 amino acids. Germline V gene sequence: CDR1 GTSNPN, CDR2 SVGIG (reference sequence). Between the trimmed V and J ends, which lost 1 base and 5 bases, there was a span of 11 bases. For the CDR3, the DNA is TGTGCCTGGAGTGATCGTGTGGGTACCGGGGAGCTGTTTTTT. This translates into CAWSDRVGTGELFF.

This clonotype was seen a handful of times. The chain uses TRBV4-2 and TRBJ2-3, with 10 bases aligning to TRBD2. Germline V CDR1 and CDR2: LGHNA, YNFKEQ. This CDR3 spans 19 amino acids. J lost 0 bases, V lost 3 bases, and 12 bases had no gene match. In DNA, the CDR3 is TGTGCCAGCAGCCAGGCTCTAGCGGGAGTTAACCCTAGCACAGATACGCAGTATTTT. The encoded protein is CASSQALAGVNPSTDTQYF.

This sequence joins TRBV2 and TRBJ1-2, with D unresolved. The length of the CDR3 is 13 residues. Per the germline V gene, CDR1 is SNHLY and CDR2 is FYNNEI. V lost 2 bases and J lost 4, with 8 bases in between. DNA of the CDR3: TGTGCCAGCAGTGAATTAGGTCCCTATGGCTACACCTTC. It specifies CASSELGPYGYTF.

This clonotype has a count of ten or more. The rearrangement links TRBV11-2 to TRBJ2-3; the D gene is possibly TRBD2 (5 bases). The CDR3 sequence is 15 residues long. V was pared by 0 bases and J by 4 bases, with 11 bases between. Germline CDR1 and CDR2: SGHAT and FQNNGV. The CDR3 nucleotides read TGTGCCAGCAGCTTAGATCGGCTAGCTGCAGATACGCAGTATTTT. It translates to CASSLDRLAADTQYF.

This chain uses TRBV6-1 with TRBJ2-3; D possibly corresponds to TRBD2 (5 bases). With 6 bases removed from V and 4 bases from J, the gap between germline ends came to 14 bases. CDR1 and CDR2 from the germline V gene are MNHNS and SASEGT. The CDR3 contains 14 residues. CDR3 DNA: TGTGCCAGCAGCCCAACTAGACGCCCAGATACGCAGTATTTT. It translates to CASSPTRRPDTQYF.